This T cell receptor beta chain was captured in a study of PD-1 blockade in classical Hodgkin lymphoma. Study-wide findings and caveats: It was among complete responders that baseline diversity resembled that of newly diagnosed patients. The CD4+ diversity rise by C4D1 was clearest in complete responders. Exclusion removed patients who began nivolumab under 1 year after ASCT.

Stated time point: cycle 4 day 1 (C4D1), after about 6 weeks of nivolumab. Brentuximab vedotin exposure varied, and every patient relapsed after autologous stem cell transplantation. Germline lookup yields CDR1 SQVTM and CDR2 ANQGSEA. The CDR3 has 12 amino acids. V was trimmed by 3 bases and J by 4 bases, leaving 9 bases between them. Assay used: immunoSEQ multiplex PCR; TCRdb lists only in-frame clones, some missing. The sample holds 15,000 to 20,000 clones, around 80% seen once. A word on this clone: Its matching antigen is unknown.

The receptor was derived from a human donor with classical Hodgkin lymphoma. V is TRBV29-1 and J is TRBJ1-1; D might be TRBD1 (6 bases). The source material was peripheral blood mononuclear cells (PBMCs), sampled before the fourth cycle of nivolumab. The CDR3 is CSVERGSTEAFF. The CDR3 DNA is TGCAGCGTTGAGAGGGGGTCCACTGAAGCTTTCTTT. The full variable domain, in which reference TRBV29-1 and TRBJ1-1 provide the parts outside the CDR3, is SAVISQKPSRDICQRGTSLTIQCQVDSQVTMMFWYRQQPGQSLTLIATANQGSEATYESGFVIDKFPISRPNLTFSTLTVSNMSPEDSSIYLCSVERGSTEAFFGQGTRLTVV.